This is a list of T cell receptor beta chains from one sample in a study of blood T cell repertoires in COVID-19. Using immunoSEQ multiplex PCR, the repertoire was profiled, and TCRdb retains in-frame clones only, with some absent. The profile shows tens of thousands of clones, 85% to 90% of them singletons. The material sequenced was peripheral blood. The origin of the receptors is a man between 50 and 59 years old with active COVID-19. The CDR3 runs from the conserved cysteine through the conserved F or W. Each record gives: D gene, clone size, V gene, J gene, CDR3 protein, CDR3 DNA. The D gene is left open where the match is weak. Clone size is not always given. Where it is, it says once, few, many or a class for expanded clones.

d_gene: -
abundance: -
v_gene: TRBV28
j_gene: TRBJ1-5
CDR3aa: CASSPMKGGNQPQHF
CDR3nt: TGTGCCAGCAGTCCAATGAAAGGAGGCAATCAGCCCCAGCATTTT

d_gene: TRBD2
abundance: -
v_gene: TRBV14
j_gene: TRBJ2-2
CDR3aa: CASSQELAGGRTGELFF
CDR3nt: TGTGCCAGCAGCCAAGAACTAGCGGGGGGCCGCACCGGGGAGCTGTTTTTT

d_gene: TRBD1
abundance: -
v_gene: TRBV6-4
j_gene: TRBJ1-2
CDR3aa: CASRPSGTVYGYTF
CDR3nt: TGTGCCAGCAGACCCTCCGGGACAGTCTATGGCTACACCTTC

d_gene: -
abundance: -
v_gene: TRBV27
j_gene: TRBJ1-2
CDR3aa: CASSRTGYYGYTF
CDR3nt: TGTGCCAGCAGTAGAACAGGGTACTATGGCTACACCTTC

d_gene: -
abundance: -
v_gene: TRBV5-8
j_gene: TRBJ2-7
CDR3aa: CASSLSDSHVYEQYF
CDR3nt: TGTGCCAGCAGCTTGAGTGATAGTCATGTCTACGAGCAGTACTTC

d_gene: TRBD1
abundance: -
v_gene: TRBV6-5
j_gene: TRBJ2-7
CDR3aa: CASSSDRGSLYEQYF
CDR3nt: TGTGCCAGCAGTTCCGACAGGGGTAGCCTCTACGAGCAGTACTTC

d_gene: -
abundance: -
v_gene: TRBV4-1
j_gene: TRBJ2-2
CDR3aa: CASSQRAGTNTGELFF
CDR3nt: TGCGCCAGCAGCCAAAGGGCCGGGACGAACACCGGGGAGCTGTTTTTT

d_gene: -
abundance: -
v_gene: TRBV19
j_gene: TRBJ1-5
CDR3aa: CASSIVDSPPHF
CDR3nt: TGTGCCAGTAGTATAGTGGACAGCCCACCGCATTTT

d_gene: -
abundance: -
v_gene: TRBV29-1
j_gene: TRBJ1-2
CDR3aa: CSAKQGWGGYTF
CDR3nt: TGCAGCGCAAAACAGGGCTGGGGTGGCTACACCTTC

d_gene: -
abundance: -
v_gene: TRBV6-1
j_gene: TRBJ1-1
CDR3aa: CASNPTGGSTEAFF
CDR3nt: TGTGCCAGCAATCCTACTGGGGGGAGCACTGAAGCTTTCTTT

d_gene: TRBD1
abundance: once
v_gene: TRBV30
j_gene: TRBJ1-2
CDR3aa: CAWRTGGDYGYTF
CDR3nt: TGTGCCTGGCGGACAGGGGGTGACTATGGCTACACCTTC

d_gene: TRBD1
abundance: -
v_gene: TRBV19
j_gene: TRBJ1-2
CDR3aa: CASTRGQGYGYTF
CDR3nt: TGTGCCAGTACCAGGGGACAGGGGTATGGCTACACCTTC